A single T cell receptor beta chain is shown here with its context. The antigen is unknown. These data belong to a study of T cell repertoires and HLA-DP antigens. Study information: The donors, ranging 18-to-29 to 60-to-69 years, included a couple of males and one female.

TCRdb keeps only in-frame clones here, not all; method: immunoSEQ multiplex PCR. Of approximately 100,000 clones in the sample, around 86% were seen once. Overall study results and limits: Naive and memory CD4+ cells were analysed together, not apart.

Purity of the untouched CD4+ T cells was 95% to 98%. Trimming took off 5 bases at V and 3 bases at J, with 11 bases between the two ends. Germline V gives CDR1 MNHEY, CDR2 SVGAGI. The CDR3 spans 13 residues. This rearrangement joins TRBV6-5 to TRBJ2-7, with D hard to call. The receptor was isolated from a man aged 50 to 60 in good health and CMV-seronegative. The sequenced sample was CD4+ T cells from PBMCs. CDR3: CASSIPPLYEQYF. The CDR3 bases are TGTGCCAGCAGTATACCCCCACTCTACGAGCAGTACTTC.